These T cell receptor beta chains were read from a single sample in a study of early T cells in non-severe SARS-CoV-2 infection. TCRdb redid the calling of the 5' RACE reads with MiXCR, one entry per CDR3 protein. The sample has nearly 30,000 distinct CDR3 sequences, about 5.7% seen once. The sequencing sample was made of whole blood. The receptors come from an adult who was a healthcare worker with PCR-confirmed SARS-CoV-2 infection or an uninfected control (not recorded which). The CDR3 runs from the conserved cysteine through the conserved F or W. D genes are given only for firm matches. Size tells how often a clone was seen (once, few, many) or the class of an expanded clone, and some rows leave it out.

V,size,D,J,CDR3,DNA
TRBV7-2,NA,NA,TRBJ1-1,CASSFKRGNTEAFF,TGTGCCAGCAGTTTTAAGAGGGGGAACACTGAAGCTTTCTTT
TRBV29-1,many,TRBD1,TRBJ1-2,CSVAPGVGQGLYGYTF,TGCAGCGTCGCACCCGGAGTCGGACAGGGATTGTATGGCTACACCTTC
TRBV7-2,many,NA,TRBJ2-3,CASSLGVGDTQYF,TGTGCCAGCAGCTTAGGGGTCGGAGATACGCAGTATTTT
TRBV28,NA,TRBD2,TRBJ2-3,CASRGVTDTQYF,TGTGCCAGCCGGGGGGTCACAGATACGCAGTATTTT
TRBV13,many,NA,TRBJ2-7,CASSLSIGTSYF,TGTGCCAGCAGCTTAAGCATCGGGACTTCGTACTTC
TRBV10-1,many,TRBD1,TRBJ2-3,CASSKTGTGYTDTQYF,TGCGCCAGCAGTAAAACCGGGACAGGATACACAGATACGCAGTATTTT
TRBV7-6,many,NA,TRBJ1-5,CASSLVWNQPQHF,TGTGCCAGCAGCTTAGTGTGGAATCAGCCCCAGCATTTT
TRBV7-6,NA,TRBD2,TRBJ2-7,CASSPPSGYSYEQYF,TGTGCCAGCAGCCCACCTAGCGGTTACTCCTACGAGCAGTACTTC
TRBV7-2,NA,NA,TRBJ2-3,CASSQDHWRVVDTQYF,TGTGCCAGCAGCCAGGATCACTGGAGGGTGGTCGATACGCAGTATTTT
TRBV7-2,many,NA,TRBJ2-1,CASSLEARDEQFF,TGTGCCAGCAGCTTAGAGGCTAGGGATGAGCAGTTCTTC
TRBV3-1,NA,TRBD2,TRBJ2-5,CASSQDWGGEETQYF,TGTGCCAGCAGCCAAGATTGGGGGGGAGAAGAGACCCAGTACTTC
TRBV10-3,many,TRBD2,TRBJ2-1,CAISESAGAYNEQFF,TGTGCCATCAGTGAGTCAGCGGGGGCCTACAATGAGCAGTTCTTC
TRBV7-2,many,NA,TRBJ1-6,CASSLFRAPTFDSPLHF,TGTGCCAGCAGCTTATTCCGGGCCCCTACCTTTGATTCACCCCTCCACTTT
TRBV2,many,NA,TRBJ1-3,CASKLTSSGNTIYF,TGTGCCAGCAAACTCACGAGCTCTGGAAACACCATATATTTT
TRBV2,few,NA,TRBJ2-1,CASRPGLPSGEQFF,TGTGCCAGCAGACCGGGACTCCCGAGCGGTGAGCAGTTCTTC
TRBV7-2,few,NA,TRBJ2-3,CASSQLVSTDTQYF,TGTGCCAGCAGCCAACTAGTGTCCACAGATACGCAGTATTTT
TRBV20-1,many,NA,TRBJ2-1,CSARYNEQFF,TGCAGTGCTAGGTACAATGAGCAGTTCTTC
TRBV24-1,NA,NA,TRBJ2-5,CATSEGARETQYF,TGTGCCACCAGTGAGGGGGCTAGGGAGACCCAGTACTTC
TRBV7-3,NA,NA,TRBJ2-7,CASSPNTGNRQYF,TGTGCCAGCAGTCCCAATACGGGGAACCGGCAGTACTTC
TRBV6-2/TRBV6-3,many,NA,TRBJ2-3,CASSYSEGQPAADTQYF,TGTGCCAGCAGTTACTCGGAAGGCCAGCCCGCCGCAGATACGCAGTATTTT
TRBV7-6,few,NA,TRBJ1-5,CASSLTPSINQPQHF,TGTGCCAGCAGCTTAACACCCAGCATCAATCAGCCCCAGCATTTT
TRBV12-3/TRBV12-4,many,NA,TRBJ1-1,CASSLADLARTEAFF,TGTGCCAGCAGTTTAGCGGACTTAGCGAGGACTGAAGCTTTCTTT
TRBV20-1,few,NA,TRBJ1-1,CSPRRNTEAFF,TGCAGTCCACGCCGCAACACTGAAGCTTTCTTT
TRBV15,many,NA,TRBJ2-3,CATSRGPGTTQSDTQYF,TGTGCCACCAGCAGGGGCCCCGGGACGACCCAATCCGATACGCAGTATTTT
TRBV4-1,NA,NA,TRBJ2-1,CASSQTGQQFF,TGCGCCAGCAGCCAAACGGGCCAGCAGTTCTTC
TRBV12-3/TRBV12-4,many,TRBD1,TRBJ2-3,CASSLAGQGFTDTQYF,TGTGCCAGCAGTTTAGCGGGACAGGGTTTCACAGATACGCAGTATTTT